These 9 T cell receptor beta chains share one sample of origin, sequenced in a study of T cells in Graves' hyperthyroidism and ophthalmopathy. There were TCR beta CDR3 regions amplified from RNA transcripts. During a first-round RT-PCR of the TCR CDR3, the HTBI primer set was used. TCRdb re-derived calls from the multiplex PCR reads in MiXCR, one entry per CDR3 protein. Of fewer than 550,000 distinct CDR3 sequences listed, less than 20% are singletons. Sequenced: blood. All receptors derive from a woman younger than 35 with Graves' hyperthyroidism.

Many counts were recorded for this clonotype. The chain uses TRBV6-1 and TRBJ1-2, with a weak D call TRBD1 (6 bases). The CDR3 sequence is 14 residues long. The germline V gene has CDR1 MNHNS and CDR2 SASEGT. V lost 6 bases, J lost 2 bases, and 13 bases lay in between. CDR3 nucleotides: TGTGCCAGCAGAACCTCAGGGGAGAACTATGGCTACACCTTC. It specifies CASRTSGENYGYTF.

There are a few counts of this clonotype. This chain uses TRBV6-1 with TRBJ1-3; TRBD1 matches at 8 bases. The junction had 6 bases not matched to a gene; V was cut back by 2 bases and J by 3 bases. Germline CDR1 and CDR2: MNHNS and SASEGT. The CDR3 loop spans 16 amino acids. The CDR3 is CASSESQGAGGNTIYF. In DNA form, the CDR3 reads TGTGCCAGCAGTGAAAGCCAGGGGGCAGGTGGAAACACCATATATTTT.

On this clonotype: A read error is possible here, since a much larger clone lies one base away. The rearrangement uses TRBV2 and TRBJ1-5; D possibly corresponds to TRBD1 (6 bases). The CDR3 length is 13 residues. CDR1 and CDR2 from the germline V gene are SNHLY and FYNNEI. The CDR3 protein is CASSTTGNRPQHF. For the CDR3, the DNA is TGTGCCAGCAGTACGACAGGCAATCGGCCCCAGCATTTT.

This clonotype was observed once. Being one base from a much bigger clone, this may be a read error. This chain links TRBV3-1 with TRBJ2-1; 7 bases map to TRBD2. This CDR3 has 15 amino acids. Germline CDR1 and CDR2: LGHDT and YNNKEL (reference sequence). CDR3 DNA sequence: TGTGCCAGCAGCCAGGCCTCTGCGGGGGTCAATGAGCGGTTCTTC. It specifies CASSQASAGVNERFF.

This clonotype was seen a handful of times. The V gene is TRBV6-1, the J gene TRBJ1-5; D is uncertain. Germline V gene sequence: CDR1 MNHNS, CDR2 SASEGT. Trimming took off 8 bases at V and 5 bases at J, with 13 bases between the two ends. The CDR3 runs 13 residues. The CDR3 loop is CASLYREDQPQHF. CDR3 coding DNA: TGTGCCAGCCTTTATAGGGAAGATCAGCCCCAGCATTTT.

The chain couples TRBV20-1 to TRBJ2-5, with 8 bases that match TRBD1. The germline V gene encodes CDR1 DFQATT and CDR2 SNEGSKA (reference sequence). CDR3 size: 12 residues. V gave up 4 bases and J gave up 3 bases; unmatched junction bases: 1. Written as DNA, the CDR3 is TGCAGTGCTACAGGGGGCAAAGAGACCCAGTACTTC. As protein: CSATGGKETQYF.

This clonotype was seen more than once but under ten times. The chain uses TRBV12-5 and TRBJ1-5; D is unclear. This CDR3 is built from 13 residues. V was trimmed by 3 bases and J by 5 bases, leaving 8 bases between them. Germline V gene lookup returns CDR1 LGHNT and CDR2 FRNRAP. The CDR3 protein is CASGFIKDQPQHF. The CDR3 nucleotides are TGTGCTAGTGGTTTCATAAAAGATCAGCCCCAGCATTTT.

In this sample, this clonotype turned up many times. The rearrangement joins TRBV18 to TRBJ1-6; unclear D gene. Trimming left V 3 bases short and J 7 bases short, with 13 bases between. This CDR3 is built from 15 residues. Per the germline V gene, CDR1 is KGHSH and CDR2 is LQKENI. CDR3 DNA sequence: TGTGCCAGCTCACCCATCCGGCGGAAGAATTCACCCCTCCACTTT. Translating it yields CASSPIRRKNSPLHF.

This clonotype was picked up a small number of times. One end of the junction is discordant with germline, which a read error may explain. The chain has TRBV6-1 and TRBJ1-1; TRBD1 matches 9 bases. This CDR3 contains 15 residues. Germline loops: CDR1 MNHNS, CDR2 SASEGT. The CDR3 region has the DNA TGTGCCAGCAGTCAAGCCGGGACAGGGAGAACTGAAGCTTTCTTT. It specifies CASSQAGTGRTEAFF.